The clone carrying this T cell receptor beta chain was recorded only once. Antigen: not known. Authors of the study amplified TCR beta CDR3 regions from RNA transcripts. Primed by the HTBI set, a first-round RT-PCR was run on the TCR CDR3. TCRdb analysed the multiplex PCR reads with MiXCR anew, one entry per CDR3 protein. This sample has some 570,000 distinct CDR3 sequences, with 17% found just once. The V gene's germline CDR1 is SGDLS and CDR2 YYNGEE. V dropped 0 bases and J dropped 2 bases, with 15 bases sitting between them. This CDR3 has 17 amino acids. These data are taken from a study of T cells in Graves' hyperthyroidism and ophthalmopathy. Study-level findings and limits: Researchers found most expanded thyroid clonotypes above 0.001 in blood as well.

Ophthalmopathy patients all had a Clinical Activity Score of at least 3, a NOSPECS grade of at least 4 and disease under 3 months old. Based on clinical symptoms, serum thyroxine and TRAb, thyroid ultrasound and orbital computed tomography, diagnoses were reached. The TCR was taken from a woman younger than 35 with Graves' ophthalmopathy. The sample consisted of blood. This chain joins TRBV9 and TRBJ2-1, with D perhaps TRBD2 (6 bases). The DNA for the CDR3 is TGTGCCAGCAGCGTAGTGTCGCGGCTAGCGACCTACAATGAGCAGTTCTTC. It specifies CASSVVSRLATYNEQFF.